The 26 T cell receptor beta chains presented below share a single source sample, sequenced in a study of T cell repertoires in cytomegalovirus infection. MiXCR, applied by TCRdb to the reads, yields one record per CDR3 protein. The sample lists some 400,000 distinct CDR3 sequences, roughly a third occurring once. Sequences were obtained from PBMCs. The receptors shown here come from a human donor in good health (CMV status not recorded). Some clones in this sample may be carry-over from other donors' samples.

The V and J genes are TRBV28 and TRBJ2-1; 10 bases match TRBD1. The CDR3 is made up of 13 amino acids. CDR1 is MDHEN and CDR2 is SYDVKM in the germline V gene. Unmatched junction bases numbered 4, after V lost 5 bases and J lost 9 bases. DNA of the CDR3: TGTGCCAGCAGTAGACAGGGGGCTGTTGAGCAGTTCTTC. Translated, it gives CASSRQGAVEQFF. Full variable domain (missing parts from reference TRBV28 and TRBJ2-1): DVKVTQSSRYLVKRTGEKVFLECVQDMDHENMFWYRQDPGLGLRLIYFSYDVKMKEKGDIPEGYSVSREKKERFSLILESASTNQTSMYLCASSRQGAVEQFFGPGTRLTVL.

The V gene is TRBV6-1, the J gene TRBJ1-1; 7 bases align to TRBD1. Losses at the gene ends were 2 bases for V and 0 bases for J; bases not matched to a gene: 6. This CDR3 region has 16 residues. Germline-derived CDR1 and CDR2 are MNHNS and SASEGT. CDR3: CASSEPTGKLNTEAFF. CDR3 DNA sequence: TGTGCCAGCAGTGAACCGACAGGGAAACTGAACACTGAAGCTTTCTTT.

V and J are TRBV5-6 and TRBJ1-6, with TRBD1 as a possible D gene (6 bases). The CDR3 runs to 15 residues. V shed 4 bases and J shed 6 bases, with 14 bases lying between them. Looked up from germline, CDR1 is SGHDT and CDR2 is YYEEEE. CDR3 sequence reads: CASSRSTGINSPLHF. CDR3 DNA sequence: TGTGCCAGCAGCCGATCGACAGGTATTAATTCACCCCTCCACTTT.

In this sample, this clonotype turned up a few times. The chain has TRBV12-3 or TRBV12-4 and TRBJ2-2; 8 nucleotides align to TRBD1. The CDR3 covers 15 residues. V was clipped by 7 bases and J by 4 bases; unmatched bases: 8. This chain's CDR3 is CASIVDREFTGELFF. The DNA for the CDR3 is TGTGCCAGCATCGTGGACAGGGAATTCACCGGGGAGCTGTTTTTT.

Only a few counts were recorded for this clonotype. This chain uses TRBV7-8 with TRBJ2-1, with D unclear. This CDR3 spans 12 amino acids. Germline CDR1 SGHVS, CDR2 FQNEAQ. V lost 3 bases and J 7 bases, leaving 7 bases between the germline ends. This CDR3 is CASSFVGNEQFF. The DNA for the CDR3 is TGTGCCAGCAGCTTTGTTGGGAATGAGCAGTTCTTC.

This chain uses TRBV5-6 with TRBJ2-7; D perhaps matches TRBD1 (6 bases). The CDR3 runs to 13 residues. Per germline, CDR1 SGHDT and CDR2 YYEEEE. V lost 4 bases, J lost 9 bases, and 17 bases lay in between. This CDR3 is CASSPDRWCLQYF. CDR3 in DNA: TGTGCCAGCAGCCCAGACAGGTGGTGTTTGCAGTACTTC.

This clonotype was observed at least ten times. The rearrangement links TRBV7-8 to TRBJ2-3, with 7 bases identical to TRBD2. Trimming cost V 2 bases and J 3 bases; bases outside gene matches: 8. This CDR3 spans 16 amino acids. CDR1 and CDR2 (germline): SGHVS, FQNEAQ. CDR3 protein: CASSLFTGLKTDTQYF. The CDR3 DNA is TGTGCCAGCAGCTTATTCACGGGACTAAAAACAGATACGCAGTATTTT.

Notes on this clonotype: The CDR3 carries no conserved terminal phenylalanine or tryptophan, so it likely arises from a read error. The chain couples TRBV15 to TRBJ1-2; TRBD1 matches 9 bases. The trim removed 0 bases at V and 3 bases at J, leaving 2 bases unmatched. The germline gives CDR1 LNHNV, CDR2 YYDKDF (reference sequence). This CDR3 has 15 amino acids. The CDR3 protein is CATSREGQGDYGYTL. The DNA for the CDR3 is TGTGCCACCAGCAGAGAGGGACAGGGCGACTATGGCTACACCTTA.

This clonotype appeared a few times. V and J are TRBV9 and TRBJ2-1; TRBD2 matches 12 bases. J was trimmed by 4 bases and V by 3 bases; bases with no gene match: 2. Looked up from germline, CDR1 is SGDLS and CDR2 is YYNGEE. The CDR3 consists of 15 residues. CDR3 sequence (DNA): TGTGCCAGCAGCGAGGGGACTAGCGGGTACAATGAGCAGTTCTTC. The encoded protein is CASSEGTSGYNEQFF.

The chain has TRBV19 and TRBJ1-5; D is possibly TRBD1 (6 bases). The CDR3 is 13 residues long. CDR1 LNHDA and CDR2 SQIVND come from the germline V gene (reference sequence). Trimming took 6 bases from V and 3 from J, leaving 9 bases between them. CDR3 DNA: TGTGCCAGTAGCTGGACAGACAATCAGCCCCAGCATTTT. It codes for CASSWTDNQPQHF.

This clonotype was seen repeatedly, ten times or more. The chain links TRBV11-2 to TRBJ1-6; TRBD1 aligns across 7 bases. The V gene's germline CDR1 is SGHAT and CDR2 FQNNGV. Trimming took 5 bases from V and 6 from J; bases not matched to a gene: 13. CDR3 size: 17 residues. The CDR3, as DNA: TGTGCCAGCAGCCACCTACCTTCGGGACAGACTAATTCACCCCTCCACTTT. This gives the protein CASSHLPSGQTNSPLHF.

DNA of the CDR3: TGTGCCAGCAGAGACGGACAGGGCAACACCGGGGAGCTGTTTTTT. This codes for CASRDGQGNTGELFF. The chain recombines TRBV6-2 or TRBV6-3 with TRBJ2-2; 8 bases match TRBD1. V was pared by 6 bases and J by 2 bases, with 5 bases of the junction left unmatched. CDR1 and CDR2 from the germline V gene are MNHEY and SVGEGT. The CDR3 covers 15 residues.

This rearrangement joins TRBV6-8 to TRBJ1-1; D is perhaps TRBD1 (5 bases). The CDR3 is 13 amino acids. Trimming removed 6 bases from V and 5 bases from J, with 13 bases in between. Germline lookup yields CDR1 MNHGY and CDR2 SAAAGT. The CDR3 loop is CASRPTGATEAFF. The CDR3 coding sequence is TGTGCCAGCAGGCCAACCGGGGCGACTGAAGCTTTCTTT.

This clonotype has just one count. The rearrangement joins TRBV11-2 to TRBJ2-7; D call uncertain. Germline CDR1 SGHAT, CDR2 FQNNGV. V lost 1 base and J lost 6, with 19 bases in between. The CDR3 runs to 16 residues. The CDR3 loop reads CASSLVSGVAPAEQYF. The CDR3 DNA sequence: TGTGCCAGCAGCTTAGTTTCTGGGGTTGCGCCCGCCGAGCAGTACTTC.

Worth noting for this clonotype: Just one base apart from a much larger clone, this may be a read error. The chain employs TRBV7-6 and TRBJ2-1, with 8 bases matching TRBD2. CDR3 size: 17 residues. CDR1 and CDR2 from the germline V gene are SGHVS and FNYEAQ. CDR3: CASSLGVSGVTNNEQLF. CDR3 nucleotide sequence: TGTGCCAGCAGCTTAGGTGTTAGCGGGGTAACCAACAATGAGCAGTTATTC.

This clonotype has a count of ten or more. V usage is TRBV7-2 and J usage is TRBJ1-3; a possible D gene is TRBD1 (5 bases). Germline lookup yields CDR1 SGHTA and CDR2 FQGNSA. This CDR3 comprises 18 residues. V lost 4 bases and J lost 0, with 19 bases in between. CDR3 DNA: TGTGCCAGCAGCTGGGGCGGCAGGAATCAAGTCTCTGGAAACACCATATATTTT. It specifies CASSWGGRNQVSGNTIYF.

Turning to this clonotype: The conserved final phenylalanine or tryptophan is absent from the CDR3, which likely points to a read error. This chain uses TRBV12-3 or TRBV12-4 with TRBJ1-2, with 10 bases fitting TRBD1. This CDR3 has 14 residues. The junction had 8 bases not matched to a gene; V was cut back by 6 bases and J by 7 bases. The CDR3 loop is CASRTGTGAFGYTL. Here the CDR3 DNA reads TGTGCCAGCAGGACCGGGACAGGGGCTTTTGGCTACACCTTA.

This clonotype was recorded a few times. This chain links TRBV19 with TRBJ1-5, with D possibly being TRBD1 (5 bases). Trimming cost V 6 bases and J 6 bases, with 18 bases left between them. CDR1 is LNHDA, CDR2 SQIVND, per germline (reference sequence). There are 15 residues in the CDR3. The CDR3 coding sequence is TGTGCCAGTAGCCCCGCGGGGGGGTCAAGTCAGCCCCAGCATTTT. Protein product: CASSPAGGSSQPQHF.

The chain is built from TRBV28 and TRBJ1-1; D ambiguous. The CDR3 length is 14 residues. V was trimmed by 2 bases and J by 0 bases, leaving 7 bases between them. Germline CDR1 is MDHEN and CDR2 is SYDVKM. CDR3 nucleotides: TGTGCCAGCAGTTTAAAAGCTCTGAACACTGAAGCTTTCTTT. Protein sequence: CASSLKALNTEAFF. The full variable domain, rest sourced from reference TRBV28 and TRBJ1-1, is DVKVTQSSRYLVKRTGEKVFLECVQDMDHENMFWYRQDPGLGLRLIYFSYDVKMKEKGDIPEGYSVSREKKERFSLILESASTNQTSMYLCASSLKALNTEAFFGQGTRLTVV.

Only a few counts were recorded for this clonotype. The chain employs TRBV19 and TRBJ1-1, with no clear D. The length of the CDR3 is 16 residues. The germline CDR1 and CDR2 sequences are LNHDA and SQIVND (reference sequence). Trimming removed 3 bases from V and 2 bases from J, with 16 bases in between. The CDR3 reads CASSIVLAAANTEAFF. The CDR3 DNA reads as TGTGCCAGTAGTATCGTACTGGCGGCGGCAAACACTGAAGCTTTCTTT.

In this sample, this clonotype turned up many times. The chain employs TRBV19 and TRBJ2-2, with 13 bases aligning to TRBD2. Germline CDR1 reads LNHDA; CDR2 reads SQIVND (reference sequence). The CDR3 loop spans 15 amino acids. Trimming removed 4 bases from V and 4 bases from J; junction bases left unmatched: 0. DNA for the CDR3: TGTGCCAGTAGTAGGACTAGCGGGGGCACCGGGGAGCTGTTTTTT. This translates into CASSRTSGGTGELFF.

CDR3 in amino acids: CATSAQRTDYNEQFF. For the CDR3, the DNA is TGTGCCACCAGCGCTCAAAGGACGGACTACAATGAGCAGTTCTTC. The chain recombines TRBV15 with TRBJ2-1; D remains ambiguous. V gave up 5 bases and J gave up 3 bases, with 14 bases separating them. CDR1 and CDR2 (germline): LNHNV, YYDKDF (reference sequence). The CDR3 spans 15 residues.

This clonotype was found many times. This chain joins TRBV12-3 or TRBV12-4 and TRBJ1-1; D may be TRBD1 (5 bases). V lost 6 bases and J lost 1, with 9 bases in between. This CDR3 region has 13 residues. The CDR3: CASSLRGNTEAFF. The CDR3 DNA reads as TGTGCCAGCAGCTTAAGGGGGAACACTGAAGCTTTCTTT.

Concerning this clonotype itself: A read error is possible here, since a much larger clone lies one base away. Lacking the conserved final phenylalanine or tryptophan, this CDR3 likely reflects a read error. The gene calls are TRBV6-1 and TRBJ2-7; tentatively, D is TRBD2 (5 bases). Trimming took off 11 bases at V and 2 bases at J, with 19 bases between the two ends. The CDR3 consists of 14 residues. CDR1 is MNHNS, CDR2 SASEGT, per germline. The CDR3 DNA sequence: TGTGCCTGCTACTCAGCGGAGCCCCCCTACGAGCAGTACTTA. This translates into CACYSAEPPYEQYL.

This chain connects TRBV6-2 or TRBV6-3 to TRBJ1-2, with a weak D call TRBD1 (6 bases). Germline CDR1 MNHEY, CDR2 SVGEGT. V was trimmed by 4 bases and J by 5 bases, leaving 20 bases between them. The CDR3 is made up of 16 amino acids. CDR3 sequence reads: CASSSVQGSGSYGYTF. CDR3 in DNA: TGTGCCAGCAGTTCGGTTCAGGGGTCGGGCTCGTATGGCTACACCTTC.

On this clonotype: The final CDR3 position lacks the conserved phenylalanine or tryptophan, pointing to a likely read error. The chain carries TRBV6-8 and TRBJ1-5, with 8 bases lining up with TRBD1. The germline gives CDR1 MNHGY, CDR2 SAAAGT. The CDR3 has 14 residues. The trim removed 8 bases at V and 6 bases at J, leaving 9 bases unmatched. The CDR3 DNA sequence: TGTGCCAGCCGTCAAGGGACAGGCGGTCAGCCCCAGCATTGT. This codes for CASRQGTGGQPQHC.